Below are 29 T cell receptor beta chains sequenced from a single sample in a study of T cell changes during pregnancy in multiple sclerosis. The table came from immunoSEQ multiplex PCR; TCRdb's copy has only in-frame clones and leaves some out. Of about 38,000 clones detected, 80% to 95% appear once; the ten largest clones hold roughly 12%. The sequencing here drew on CD8+ T cells from peripheral blood mononuclear cells, taken after pregnancy. Receptor source: a female donor with multiple sclerosis, enrolled in a pregnancy study.

This clone showed up just once. As DNA, the CDR3 is TGCGCCAGCAGCGGCCGGGACAGAGACTATGGCTACACCTTC. This sequence encodes CASSGRDRDYGYTF. J is TRBJ1-2 and V is TRBV4-1, with TRBD1 matching 7 bases. Germline CDR1 MGHRA, CDR2 YSYEKL. The CDR3 has 14 amino acids. The trim removed 5 bases at V and 3 bases at J, leaving 6 bases unmatched.

CDR3 in DNA: TGTGCCACCAGCACCGAAAGCGGGACAGGGGGTGAAAAACTGTTTTTT. It is translated as CATSTESGTGGEKLFF. The chain couples TRBV15 to TRBJ1-4, with 11 bases identical to TRBD1. CDR1 LNHNV and CDR2 YYDKDF come from the germline V gene (reference sequence). The CDR3 totals 16 residues. The V segment lost 4 bases and the J segment 7 bases; nucleotides outside the gene matches: 8. Supplemented by reference TRBV15 and TRBJ1-4, the full variable domain reads DAMVIQNPRYQVTQFGKPVTLSCSQTLNHNVMYWYQQKSSQAPKLLFHYYDKDFNNEADTPDNFQSRRPNTSFCFLDIRSPGLGDTAMYLCATSTESGTGGEKLFFGSGTQLSVL.

This clone was detected only once. V usage is TRBV13 and J usage is TRBJ1-1; possible D gene TRBD1, 6 bases. The germline CDR1 and CDR2 sequences are PRHDT and FYEKMQ (reference sequence). Trimming removed 10 bases at V and 6 bases at J, with 18 bases between. The CDR3 has 13 residues. The CDR3: CATKKQGLAEAFF. DNA for the CDR3: TGTGCCACCAAAAAACAGGGTCTCGCTGAAGCTTTCTTT.

The sample holds one count of this clone. This chain joins TRBV7-3 and TRBJ2-1; maybe TRBD1 (6 bases). In germline, CDR1 is SGHTA, CDR2 FQGTGA. Trimming took off 0 bases at V and 0 bases at J, with 12 bases between the two ends. CDR3 size: 17 residues. For the CDR3, the DNA is TGTGCCAGCAGCTTAACCGTAGGACAGAGCTCCTACAATGAGCAGTTCTTC. Translated, it gives CASSLTVGQSSYNEQFF.

In DNA form, the CDR3 reads TGTGCCAGCAGTTTAAACAGGGTACCAACTAATGAAAAACTGTTTTTT. It codes for CASSLNRVPTNEKLFF. This chain joins TRBV27 and TRBJ1-4, with D possibly TRBD1 on 6 matching bases. This CDR3 spans 16 amino acids. Per germline, CDR1 MNHEY and CDR2 SMNVEV (reference sequence). The V end was cut by 2 bases, the J end by 0 bases, with 10 bases between.

V usage is TRBV7-9 and J usage is TRBJ2-7, with 7 bases identical to TRBD1. Germline lookup yields CDR1 SEHNR and CDR2 FQNEAQ (reference sequence). V was clipped by 5 bases and J by 3 bases; unmatched bases: 4. This CDR3 contains 13 residues. The CDR3: CASSGRDSYEQYF. Here the CDR3 DNA reads TGTGCCAGCAGCGGCAGGGACAGCTACGAGCAGTACTTC.

The chain couples TRBV9 to TRBJ2-1, with 7 bases aligning to TRBD2. CDR3 length: 16 amino acids. Germline assignment: CDR1 SGDLS and CDR2 YYNGEE. Unmatched junction bases numbered 6, after V lost 0 bases and J lost 3 bases. The CDR3 spells CASSVDAGRNYNEQFF. CDR3 DNA: TGTGCCAGCAGCGTAGATGCCGGGAGGAACTACAATGAGCAGTTCTTC.

The chain links TRBV9 to TRBJ2-5; 7 bases agree with TRBD1. V shed 4 bases and J 0 bases; nucleotides not matched to a gene: 6. This CDR3 has 15 residues. The germline V gene has CDR1 SGDLS and CDR2 YYNGEE. As DNA, the CDR3 is TGTGCCAGCAGCCCGCAGGGACAGTACCAAGAGACCCAGTACTTC. Translating gives CASSPQGQYQETQYF.

In its sample, this clone was seen once. The rearrangement links TRBV9 to TRBJ1-2; unclear D gene. The length of the CDR3 is 13 residues. From germline, CDR1 is SGDLS and CDR2 YYNGEE. V lost 7 bases to trimming and J lost 8 bases, with 18 bases between them. The CDR3 DNA follows: TGTGCCAGCGGGAGGGATGGCTTGTACGGCTACACCTTC. Amino acid sequence: CASGRDGLYGYTF. The full variable domain, completed using reference TRBV9 and TRBJ1-2, is DSGVTQTPKHLITATGQRVTLRCSPRSGDLSVYWYQQSLDQGLQFLIQYYNGEERAKGNILERFSAQQFPDLHSELNLSSLELGDSALYFCASGRDGLYGYTFGSGTRLTVV.

The V gene is TRBV13, the J gene TRBJ2-7; TRBD2 agrees at 14 bases. This CDR3 spans 15 amino acids. Trimming took 5 bases from V and 4 from J; bases not matched to a gene: 4. Germline V CDR1 and CDR2: PRHDT, FYEKMQ (reference sequence). In DNA, the CDR3 is TGTGCCAGCAGCCAAGGGACTAGCGGGGGATACGAGCAGTACTTC. Its translation is CASSQGTSGGYEQYF.

The rearrangement links TRBV2 to TRBJ1-2; 7 bases fit TRBD1. The CDR3 runs to 16 residues. Germline values: CDR1 SNHLY, CDR2 FYNNEI. With 2 bases clipped from V and 3 bases from J, the junction kept 9 bases outside the gene matches. CDR3 loop: CASSERKQGIDYGYTF. CDR3 nucleotides: TGTGCCAGCAGTGAAAGGAAACAGGGGATTGACTATGGCTACACCTTC.

The gene calls are TRBV7-9 and TRBJ1-3; D is perhaps TRBD1 (6 bases). The CDR3 length is 15 residues. Looked up from germline, CDR1 is SEHNR and CDR2 is FQNEAQ (reference sequence). V was cut by 5 bases and J by 2 bases, with 13 bases left in between. The CDR3 nucleotides read TGTGCCAGCAGCCAAATACAGGGTGCTGGAAACACCATATATTTT. This codes for CASSQIQGAGNTIYF.

The V and J genes are TRBV25-1 and TRBJ1-2; D uncertain. Germline assignment: CDR1 MGHDK and CDR2 SYGVNS. CDR3 length: 12 residues. V gave up 6 bases and J gave up 7 bases, with 12 bases separating them. The CDR3 region is CASRQSGFGYTF. For the CDR3, the DNA is TGTGCCAGCAGACAGTCGGGGTTTGGCTACACCTTC.

The chain combines TRBV7-9 with TRBJ1-2; 10 bases line up with TRBD1. The CDR3 has 15 amino acids. The germline CDR1 and CDR2 sequences are SEHNR and FQNEAQ (reference sequence). Trimming at V came to 3 bases and at J to 6 bases, leaving 7 bases not matched to a gene. The CDR3 is CASSLGRDRGDGYTF. CDR3 in DNA: TGTGCCAGCAGCTTGGGCCGGGACAGGGGCGATGGCTACACCTTC.

This clone turned up a few times. CDR3 nucleotide sequence: TGTGCCAGCAGTGTGGGCGGGAGGGCGGGTGAGCAGTTCTTC. Its translation: CASSVGGRAGEQFF. The rearrangement uses TRBV2 and TRBJ2-1; 9 bases are shared with TRBD2. Trimming cost V 4 bases and J 9 bases; bases outside gene matches: 7. Germline values: CDR1 SNHLY, CDR2 FYNNEI. CDR3 length: 14 amino acids.

The genes are TRBV4-1 and TRBJ1-1, with D perhaps TRBD1 (5 bases). The CDR3 totals 15 residues. V lost 0 bases, J lost 1 base, and 9 bases lay in between. The germline CDR1 and CDR2 sequences are MGHRA and YSYEKL. CDR3 sequence: CASSQEGGRNTEAFF. As DNA, the CDR3 is TGCGCCAGCAGCCAAGAGGGGGGACGGAACACTGAAGCTTTCTTT.

The chain combines TRBV7-9 with TRBJ1-2; weak D call: TRBD1 (6 bases). Trimming stripped 2 bases from V and 6 bases from J, with 13 bases between. The CDR3 consists of 14 residues. From germline, CDR1 is SEHNR and CDR2 FQNEAQ (reference sequence). CDR3 DNA: TGTGCCAGCAGCTTATATGACAGGTTAGATGGCTACACCTTC. Its translation is CASSLYDRLDGYTF.

The chain couples TRBV5-6 to TRBJ1-5; 8 positions agree with TRBD1. Trimming took 4 bases from V and 7 from J; bases not matched to a gene: 4. The germline gives CDR1 SGHDT, CDR2 YYEEEE. CDR3 length equals 13 residues. Written as DNA, the CDR3 is TGTGCCAGCAGCCCGGCAGGGGGCCAGCCCCAGCATTTT. Residues: CASSPAGGQPQHF.

This chain connects TRBV21-1 to TRBJ1-1; the D call TRBD1 from the table was never checked on the DNA. TRBV21-1 is shown as a pseudogene. The CDR3 runs to 13 residues. CDR3 in amino acids: CASSKGSGREAFF. The CDR3 nucleotides read TGTGCCAGCAGCAAAGGATCAGGGCGTGAAGCTTTCTTT.

The rearrangement joins TRBV2 to TRBJ2-7; perhaps TRBD1 as D (5 bases). Between the trimmed V and J ends, which lost 8 bases and 1 base, there was a span of 12 bases. Germline V gives CDR1 SNHLY, CDR2 FYNNEI. The CDR3 covers 13 residues. The CDR3 DNA follows: TGTGCCAGCTCTAAAGGACATTCCTACGAGCAGTACTTC. Amino acids: CASSKGHSYEQYF.

The rearrangement links TRBV27 to TRBJ2-3; tentative D call: TRBD2 (6 bases). The CDR3 loop spans 15 amino acids. The V end lost 2 bases, the J end lost 3 bases, and 12 bases lay between the germline ends. In germline, CDR1 is MNHEY, CDR2 SMNVEV (reference sequence). The CDR3 reads CASSLPGGRTDTQYF. The CDR3 nucleotides read TGTGCCAGCAGTTTACCCGGGGGTAGGACAGATACGCAGTATTTT.

The V and J genes are TRBV5-4 and TRBJ1-5; perhaps TRBD1 as D (5 bases). Per germline, CDR1 SGHNT and CDR2 YYREEE (reference sequence). This CDR3 region has 20 residues. Trimming removed 0 bases at V and 5 bases at J, with 27 bases between. The DNA for the CDR3 is TGTGCCAGCAGCTTGGTGGTTAGCAGGGTAGCGGGAAATATGGATCAGCCCCAGCATTTT. This sequence encodes CASSLVVSRVAGNMDQPQHF.

This chain connects TRBV5-4 to TRBJ1-2, with TRBD1 identical over 10 bases. The CDR3 length is 15 residues. CDR1 is SGHNT, CDR2 YYREEE, per germline (reference sequence). The V and J ends lost 4 bases and 7 bases, in that order; junction bases with no gene match: 10. CDR3 sequence reads: CASSPEGTGVSGYTF. The CDR3 DNA reads TGTGCCAGCAGCCCAGAGGGGACAGGGGTCTCTGGCTACACCTTC.

The chain recombines TRBV29-1 with TRBJ2-1; D possibly corresponds to TRBD2 (5 bases). The V gene's germline CDR1 is SQVTM and CDR2 ANQGSEA. This CDR3 has 14 residues. The V and J ends lost 4 bases and 10 bases respectively, with 20 bases between them. CDR3 loop: CSVAPRSGSGEQFF. Here the CDR3 DNA reads TGCAGCGTTGCCCCTCGTTCGGGTTCGGGGGAGCAGTTCTTC.

Here the CDR3 reads CASSFPRSYNEQFF. CDR3 DNA sequence: TGTGCCAGCAGCTTTCCGAGGTCCTACAATGAGCAGTTCTTC. V and J are TRBV5-6 and TRBJ2-1; D is undetermined. The germline V and J ends were trimmed by 2 bases and 1 base, with 7 bases remaining between them. CDR3 length: 14 residues. The germline CDR1 and CDR2 sequences are SGHDT and YYEEEE.

The chain recombines TRBV6-1 with TRBJ2-7, with D perhaps matching TRBD2 (5 bases). With 6 bases removed from V and 0 bases from J, the gap between germline ends came to 12 bases. The CDR3 contains 14 residues. The germline gives CDR1 MNHNS, CDR2 SASEGT. CDR3 protein: CASRMIRGSYEQYF. DNA for the CDR3: TGTGCCAGCAGGATGATCCGGGGCTCCTACGAGCAGTACTTC.

The rearrangement joins TRBV25-1 to TRBJ2-5, with D unresolved. This CDR3 comprises 14 residues. Germline V CDR1 and CDR2: MGHDK, SYGVNS. V shed 5 bases and J shed 2 bases, with 12 bases lying between them. The CDR3 DNA is TGTGCCAGCAGTCTTGGGTCCGGGCAAGAGACCCAGTACTTC. Its translation is CASSLGSGQETQYF.

This clone was picked up one time. The chain couples TRBV5-6 to TRBJ2-3; D gene ambiguous. CDR1 SGHDT and CDR2 YYEEEE come from the germline V gene. This CDR3 comprises 13 residues. Trimming took off 1 base at V and 1 base at J, with 4 bases between the two ends. CDR3: CASSLYGTDTQYF. The CDR3 nucleotides are TGTGCCAGCAGCTTGTATGGCACAGATACGCAGTATTTT.

This sequence joins TRBV27 and TRBJ2-1, with a weak D call TRBD2 (5 bases). The CDR3 consists of 13 residues. Germline CDR1 MNHEY, CDR2 SMNVEV (reference sequence). V was clipped by 2 bases and J by 8 bases, with 10 bases between them. Here the CDR3 reads CASSLAGGDEQFF. The CDR3 region has the DNA TGTGCCAGCAGTTTAGCAGGAGGCGATGAGCAGTTCTTC.